Presented here are 7 T cell receptor beta chains from one specimen sequenced in a study of T cells in Graves' hyperthyroidism and ophthalmopathy. Amplified TCR beta CDR3 regions derived from RNA transcripts. The HTBI primer set served for first-round RT-PCR of the TCR CDR3. Using its own MiXCR run on the multiplex PCR reads, TCRdb lists one record per CDR3 protein. Counted here are some 720,000 distinct CDR3 sequences, approximately 16% occurring once; the ten biggest clones make up approximately 8%. The sequencing input was blood. These receptors were obtained from a man aged 18 to 35 with Graves' hyperthyroidism.

This clonotype occurred once. V and J are TRBV19 and TRBJ2-7; 12 nucleotides agree with TRBD2. Losses at the gene ends were 6 bases for V and 0 bases for J; bases not matched to a gene: 3. CDR1 is LNHDA, CDR2 SQIVND, per germline (reference sequence). The CDR3 loop spans 15 amino acids. The CDR3 reads CASRGLAGSSYEQYF. The CDR3 region has the DNA TGTGCCAGTAGAGGACTAGCGGGGAGCTCCTACGAGCAGTACTTC.

This clonotype came up many times. An end of the junction differs from the germline gene, which may be a read error. The chain has TRBV20-1 and TRBJ1-5; TRBD1 matches 9 bases. The CDR3 sequence is 15 residues long. Germline assignment: CDR1 DFQATT and CDR2 SNEGSKA (reference sequence). The chain's CDR3 is CSAGEAGQGSQPQHF. Written as DNA, the CDR3 is TGCAGTGCTGGAGAGGCAGGACAGGGGAGTCAGCCCCAGCATTTT.

This clonotype was detected a few times. V gene TRBV6-1 combines with J gene TRBJ1-5, with D possibly being TRBD1 (6 bases). There are 15 residues in the CDR3. Germline V gene sequence: CDR1 MNHNS, CDR2 SASEGT. V gave up 5 bases and J gave up 5 bases, with 16 bases separating them. CDR3 DNA sequence: TGTGCCAGCAGTCTACAGGGAATGGTTGATCAGCCCCAGCATTTT. It is translated as CASSLQGMVDQPQHF.

This clonotype came up a few times. The rearrangement joins TRBV20-1 to TRBJ2-3; D is perhaps TRBD2 (6 bases). Germline CDR1 and CDR2: DFQATT and SNEGSKA (reference sequence). V was trimmed by 5 bases and J by 0 bases, leaving 9 bases between them. This CDR3 comprises 13 residues. DNA of the CDR3: TGCAGTGCTCTCGGGACTAGCACAGATACGCAGTATTTT. Translation: CSALGTSTDTQYF.

For this clonotype: Being one base from a much bigger clone, this may be a read error. The rearrangement uses TRBV7-9 and TRBJ2-1; 11 bases line up with TRBD2. Germline CDR1 is SEHNR and CDR2 is FQNEAQ (reference sequence). The CDR3 has 17 amino acids. V trimming: 1 base; J trimming: 1 base; junction bases outside the gene matches: 3. The CDR3 loop is CASSLGLAGRSYNEQFF. The CDR3 DNA follows: TGTGCCAGCAGCTTAGGACTAGCGGGGAGATCCTACAATGAGCAGTTCTTC. The variable domain in full, with the rest retrieved from reference TRBV7-9 and TRBJ2-1, is DTGVSQNPRHKITKRGQNVTFRCDPISEHNRLYWYRQTLGQGPEFLTYFQNEAQLEKSRLLSDRFSAERPKGSFSTLEIQRTEQGDSAMYLCASSLGLAGRSYNEQFFGPGTRLTVL.

This clonotype was picked up a small number of times. This chain links TRBV5-1 with TRBJ1-1; D gene uncertain. Germline assignment: CDR1 SGHRS and CDR2 YFSETQ. The CDR3 consists of 16 residues. Between the trimmed V and J ends, which lost 0 bases and 4 bases, there was a span of 16 bases. CDR3 loop: CASSLVWATATTEAFF. The CDR3 DNA follows: TGCGCCAGCAGCTTGGTATGGGCAACAGCAACCACTGAAGCTTTCTTT.

A word on this clonotype: A much larger clone lies a single base off, so this may be a read error. The V and J genes are TRBV7-9 and TRBJ2-3; either TRBD1 or TRBD2 may fit D (5 bases each). Germline values: CDR1 SEHNR, CDR2 FQNEAQ (reference sequence). V lost 1 base and J 2 bases, leaving 16 bases between the germline ends. CDR3 size: 17 residues. The CDR3 sequence is CASSLVSLGPYTDTQYF. The DNA for the CDR3 is TGTGCCAGCAGCTTAGTATCCCTGGGACCTTACACAGATACGCAGTATTTT. The whole variable domain, remainder taken from reference TRBV7-9 and TRBJ2-3, is DTGVSQNPRHKITKRGQNVTFRCDPISEHNRLYWYRQTLGQGPEFLTYFQNEAQLEKSRLLSDRFSAERPKGSFSTLEIQRTEQGDSAMYLCASSLVSLGPYTDTQYFGPGTRLTVL.